This T cell receptor beta chain was found in a study of T cell responses to AZD1222 COVID-19 vaccine. Overall study findings and caveats: Without day 14 samples, only post-peak T cell repertoires were studied.

This clone came up a few times. Its specificity is unknown. Repertoires were generated with immunoSEQ multiplex PCR, while TCRdb's copy carries only in-frame clones and drops some. The repertoire consists of 150,000 to 200,000 clones, with more than 85% occurring once and the leading ten covering about 3.9%. Germline V gives CDR1 KGHSH, CDR2 LQKENI. J gave up 3 bases and V 6 bases, and 10 bases lay outside the gene matches. The CDR3 covers 16 residues. The genes are TRBV18 and TRBJ1-5, with 8 bases identical to TRBD1. Material: peripheral blood, obtained on day 0 of AZD1222 vaccination. The receptor was isolated from an adult in good health. The CDR3 DNA reads TGTGCCAGCTCCCCGGGACAGGCTGATAACAATCAGCCCCAGCATTTT. This encodes CASSPGQADNNQPQHF.